The 13 T cell receptor beta chains in this list originate from one sample, sequenced in a study of blood T cells in healthy people across ages (dated by TCRdb to between 2015 and 2016). Library creation used 5' RACE. Instrument on record: Illumina HiSeq 2500. A second about 7 to 12 cycle PCR used a sample-barcoded 5' primer and a J-beta primer mix. TCRdb reanalyzed the raw reads on its own, using fastp at Q25 for trimming and MiXCR for clone calling, and kept in-frame beta chains. Identical CDR3 proteins give one entry, which carries the most common genes and DNA. This sample comprises around 1,000,000 distinct CDR3 sequences, around two fifths of them detected only once. The biggest ten clones account for under 15% of the sample. The sample comprised blood. These TCRs come from a man aged 18 to 29 in good health.

This clonotype has a single count. This rearrangement joins TRBV10-3 to TRBJ2-3; D might be TRBD1 (6 bases). Germline CDR1 and CDR2: ENHRY and SYGVKD. This CDR3 has 14 residues. The V end was cut by 8 bases, the J end by 1 base, with 13 bases between. This CDR3 is CAIGPRGGTDTQYF. The CDR3 DNA is TGTGCCATCGGCCCCAGGGGAGGCACAGATACGCAGTATTTT.

This clonotype showed up just a few times. The chain carries TRBV6-2 or TRBV6-3 and TRBJ2-3, with TRBD2 identical over 8 bases. The CDR3 extends over 14 amino acids. The V and J ends lost 6 bases and 4 bases, in that order; junction bases with no gene match: 6. Germline lookup yields CDR1 MNHEY and CDR2 SVGEGT. CDR3 nucleotide sequence: TGTGCCAGCAGAACGGGGGGGCCAGCAGATACGCAGTATTTT. Amino acids: CASRTGGPADTQYF.

V is TRBV5-1 and J is TRBJ2-2; tentatively, D is TRBD2 (6 bases). V was cut by 4 bases and J by 6 bases, with 13 bases left in between. The CDR3 is 14 residues long. Germline V gene sequence: CDR1 SGHRS, CDR2 YFSETQ. CDR3 nucleotide sequence: TGCGCCAGCAGCGGAGAAACTAGCTCCGGGGAGCTGTTTTTT. Protein sequence: CASSGETSSGELFF.

This chain joins TRBV6-5 and TRBJ2-3, with D maybe TRBD2 (7 bases). Trimming pared 11 bases from V and 7 bases from J, leaving 19 bases between. The CDR3 contains 13 residues. Germline CDR1 and CDR2: MNHEY and SVGAGI. The CDR3 coding sequence is TGTGCCGTCGCTGCGGGGGCCTTAAATACGCAGTATTTT. It encodes CAVAAGALNTQYF.

This clonotype was observed a handful of times. The gene calls are TRBV2 and TRBJ1-4; no clear D gene. The V gene lost 7 bases and the J gene lost 0 bases, with 9 bases spanning the gap. The CDR3 runs to 14 residues. Looked up from germline, CDR1 is SNHLY and CDR2 is FYNNEI. In DNA, the CDR3 is TGTGCCAGCAAAAGAGGACCAACTAATGAAAAACTGTTTTTT. Translating gives CASKRGPTNEKLFF.

This clonotype has at least ten counts. This chain connects TRBV20-1 to TRBJ2-1; tentatively, D is TRBD2 (5 bases). The CDR3 extends over 12 amino acids. From germline, CDR1 is DFQATT and CDR2 SNEGSKA (reference sequence). With 6 bases removed from V and 5 bases from J, the gap between germline ends came to 11 bases. The CDR3 protein is CSARTGDNEQFF. The CDR3 DNA reads TGCAGTGCCAGGACTGGAGACAATGAGCAGTTCTTC.

V usage is TRBV7-2 and J usage is TRBJ2-4; 11 bases match TRBD2. The DNA matches TRBJ2-5 better at its end, which makes the J call doubtful. This CDR3 has 17 residues. Germline CDR1 reads SGHTA; CDR2 reads FQGNSA. In DNA, the CDR3 is TGTGCCAGCAGCTTATGGGCGTTAGCGGGGGGGCAAGAGACCCAGTACTTC. Its protein product is CASSLWALAGGQETQYF.

This clonotype was detected many times. The V call is TRBV7-9, the J call TRBJ2-2; D call uncertain. Germline assignment: CDR1 SEHNR and CDR2 FQNEAQ (reference sequence). The CDR3 contains 11 residues. V shed 6 bases and J shed 5 bases, with 4 bases lying between them. DNA for the CDR3: TGTGCCAGCAGGGGAACCGGGGAGCTGTTTTTT. Protein: CASRGTGELFF. The full variable domain, rest sourced from reference TRBV7-9 and TRBJ2-2, is DTGVSQNPRHKITKRGQNVTFRCDPISEHNRLYWYRQTLGQGPEFLTYFQNEAQLEKSRLLSDRFSAERPKGSFSTLEIQRTEQGDSAMYLCASRGTGELFFGEGSRLTVL.

A word on this clonotype: Lacking the conserved final phenylalanine or tryptophan, this CDR3 likely reflects a read error. This chain uses TRBV20-1 with TRBJ2-3, with D perhaps matching TRBD2 (6 bases). V dropped 7 bases and J dropped 0 bases, with 17 bases sitting between them. CDR1 DFQATT and CDR2 SNEGSKA come from the germline V gene (reference sequence). The CDR3 totals 15 residues. The CDR3: CSGTGGELSTDTQYL. CDR3 in DNA: TGCAGTGGGACTGGAGGGGAGCTTAGCACAGATACGCAGTATCTT.

This clonotype has more than one count but fewer than ten. This chain links TRBV20-1 with TRBJ2-5; 8 positions match TRBD2. The CDR3 sequence is 14 residues long. Per the germline V gene, CDR1 is DFQATT and CDR2 is SNEGSKA (reference sequence). After removal of 6 bases from V and 5 bases from J, the junction contained 11 bases not matched to a gene. The CDR3 nucleotides read TGCAGTGCCAATGATAAGCGGGGGATGGAGACCCAGTACTTC. Amino acid sequence: CSANDKRGMETQYF.

The V gene is TRBV12-3 or TRBV12-4, the J gene TRBJ1-5; tentatively, D is TRBD1 (6 bases). V was cut by 3 bases and J by 4 bases, with 22 bases left in between. CDR3 length: 18 residues. CDR3 protein: CASSLLRGKTSVNQPQHF. In nucleotides, the CDR3 is TGTGCCAGCAGTTTGCTCAGGGGTAAAACTTCCGTTAATCAGCCCCAGCATTTT.

This rearrangement joins TRBV6-5 to TRBJ1-6, with D maybe TRBD1 (5 bases). V dropped 5 bases and J dropped 4 bases, with 15 bases sitting between them. The CDR3 extends over 16 amino acids. Germline CDR1 MNHEY, CDR2 SVGAGI. CDR3 loop: CASSHLRTTYNSPLHF. The CDR3 DNA is TGTGCCAGCAGTCATCTAAGGACAACTTATAATTCACCCCTCCACTTT.

In its sample, this clonotype was seen a few times. This chain links TRBV29-1 with TRBJ2-6; a weak D match, TRBD1 (6 bases). From germline, CDR1 is SQVTM and CDR2 ANQGSEA. V lost 6 bases, J lost 2 bases, and 23 bases lay in between. The CDR3 sequence is 18 residues long. The CDR3 here is CSVARDRPFSPGANVLTF. The CDR3 nucleotides read TGCAGCGTCGCTAGAGACAGGCCTTTTTCTCCTGGGGCCAACGTCCTGACTTTC. The full variable domain, completed using reference TRBV29-1 and TRBJ2-6, is SAVISQKPSRDICQRGTSLTIQCQVDSQVTMMFWYRQQPGQSLTLIATANQGSEATYESGFVIDKFPISRPNLTFSTLTVSNMSPEDSSIYLCSVARDRPFSPGANVLTFGAGSRLTVL.